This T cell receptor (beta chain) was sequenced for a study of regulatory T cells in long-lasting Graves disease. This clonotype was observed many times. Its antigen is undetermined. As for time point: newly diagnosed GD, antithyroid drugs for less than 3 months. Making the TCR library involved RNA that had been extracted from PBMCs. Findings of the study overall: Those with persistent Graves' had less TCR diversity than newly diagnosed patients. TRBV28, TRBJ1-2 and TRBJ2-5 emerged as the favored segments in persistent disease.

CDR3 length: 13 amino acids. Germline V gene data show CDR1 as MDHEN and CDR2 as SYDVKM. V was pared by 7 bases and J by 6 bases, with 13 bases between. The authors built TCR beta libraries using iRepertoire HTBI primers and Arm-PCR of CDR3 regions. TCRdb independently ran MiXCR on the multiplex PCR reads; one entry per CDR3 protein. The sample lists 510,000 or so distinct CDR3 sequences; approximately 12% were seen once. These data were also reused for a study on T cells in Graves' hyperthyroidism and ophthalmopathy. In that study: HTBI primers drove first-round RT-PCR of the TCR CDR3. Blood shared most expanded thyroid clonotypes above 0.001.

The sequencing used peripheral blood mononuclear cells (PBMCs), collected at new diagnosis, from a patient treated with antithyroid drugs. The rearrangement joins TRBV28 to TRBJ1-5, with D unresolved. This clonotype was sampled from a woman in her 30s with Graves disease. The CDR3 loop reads CASKRQLLQPQHF. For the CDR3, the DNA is TGTGCCAGCAAAAGGCAGCTCCTTCAGCCCCAGCATTTT.